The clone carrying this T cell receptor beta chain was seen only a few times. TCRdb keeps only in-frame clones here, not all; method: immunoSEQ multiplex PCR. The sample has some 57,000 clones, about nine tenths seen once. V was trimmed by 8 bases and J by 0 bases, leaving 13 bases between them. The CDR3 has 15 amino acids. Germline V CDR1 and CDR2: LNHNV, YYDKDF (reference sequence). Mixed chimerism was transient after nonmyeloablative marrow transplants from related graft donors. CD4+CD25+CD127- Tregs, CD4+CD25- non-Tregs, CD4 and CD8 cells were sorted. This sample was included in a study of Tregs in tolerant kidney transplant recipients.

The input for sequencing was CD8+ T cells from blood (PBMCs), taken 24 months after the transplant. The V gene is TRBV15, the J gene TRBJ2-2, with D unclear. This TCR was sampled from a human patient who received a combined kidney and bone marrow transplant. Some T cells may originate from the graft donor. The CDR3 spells CATETDDANTGELFF. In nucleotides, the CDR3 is TGTGCCACCGAGACTGACGACGCGAACACCGGGGAGCTGTTTTTT. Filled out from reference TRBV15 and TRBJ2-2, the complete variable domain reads DAMVIQNPRYQVTQFGKPVTLSCSQTLNHNVMYWYQQKSSQAPKLLFHYYDKDFNNEADTPDNFQSRRPNTSFCFLDIRSPGLGDTAMYLCATETDDANTGELFFGEGSRLTVL.